This T cell receptor (beta chain) emerged from a study of CD8 T cells in ankylosing spondylitis. The study's findings and limits: A motif in TCR beta, a set of fewer than ten highly homologous variants, appeared characteristic of ankylosing spondylitis blood.

TCRdb called the 5' RACE reads again in MiXCR, with one record for every CDR3 protein. The repertoire has 25,000 to 40,000 distinct CDR3 sequences, 7.2% of them found once; the top ten carry about 10%. Germline trimming cut 0 bases from V and 4 bases from J; bases unmatched to any gene: 9. The CDR3 is 17 amino acids. Germline V lookup: CDR1 LNHDA, CDR2 SQIVND (reference sequence). There are a few counts of this clonotype. No antigen is known for it. This sequence joins TRBV19 and TRBJ2-1, with TRBD1 matching over 7 bases. Sample: blood, either unsorted or a sorted T cell fraction (not recorded which). The receptor comes from a male donor with ankylosing spondylitis or in good health (not recorded which). CDR3: CASSIDLKQGIYNEQFF. CDR3 nucleotide sequence: TGTGCCAGTAGTATAGACCTAAAACAGGGGATTTACAATGAGCAGTTCTTC.